The next 23 T cell receptor beta chains were all read from a single sample in a study of cytotoxic CD8 clonotypes in ibrutinib-treated CLL. Data came from immunoSEQ multiplex PCR; TCRdb stores just in-frame clones and leaves some out. The table includes about 200,000 clones, roughly 79% detected once. The material sequenced was PBMCs, taken after 12 months of ibrutinib treatment. The receptors here all came from a human donor with chronic lymphocytic leukemia.

This chain joins TRBV9 and TRBJ2-1, with D maybe TRBD2 (6 bases). V lost 2 bases to trimming and J lost 4 bases, with 16 bases between them. This CDR3 spans 16 amino acids. Germline CDR1 is SGDLS and CDR2 is YYNGEE. The CDR3 DNA is TGTGCCAGCAGCGTTAGGGGAGGCTCTGCGTACAATGAGCAGTTCTTC. Residues: CASSVRGGSAYNEQFF.

This chain joins TRBV7-6 and TRBJ2-6, with 7 bases matching TRBD1. CDR3 length: 16 amino acids. Germline CDR1 is SGHVS and CDR2 is FNYEAQ. V was pared by 5 bases and J by 2 bases, with 6 bases of the junction left unmatched. The CDR3 DNA reads TGTGCCAGCAGCCCAGGACAGGCAGCTGGGGCCAACGTCCTGACTTTC. Encoded protein: CASSPGQAAGANVLTF.

This chain connects TRBV7-6 to TRBJ2-1, with 8 bases fitting TRBD2. The CDR3 covers 16 residues. The ends lost 5 bases at V and 3 bases at J; junction bases unmatched: 9. Germline values: CDR1 SGHVS, CDR2 FNYEAQ. The CDR3 here is CASSRGGRTHYNEQFF. Written as DNA, the CDR3 is TGTGCCAGCAGCCGCGGGGGGCGGACACACTACAATGAGCAGTTCTTC.

Regarding this clone: Relative to the germline gene, one junction end is altered; a read error may explain this. The rearrangement links TRBV2 to TRBJ2-3; D is unclear. The CDR3 consists of 11 residues. Germline V gene data show CDR1 as SNHLY and CDR2 as FYNNEI. CDR3 protein: CASSGGYLAHF. The CDR3, as DNA: TGTGCCAGCAGTGGAGGCTACCTCGCGCATTTT.

The rearrangement uses TRBV5-1 and TRBJ1-2; D remains ambiguous. Germline V gene data show CDR1 as SGHRS and CDR2 as YFSETQ. V lost 2 bases, J lost 4 bases, and 9 bases lay in between. The CDR3 length is 13 residues. CDR3 nucleotide sequence: TGCGCCAGCAGCTTTGGGTCAGGCTATGGCTACACCTTC. Translation: CASSFGSGYGYTF.

The table lists this clone with a few counts. J is TRBJ1-6 and V is TRBV27; a weak D match, TRBD1 (5 bases). Germline V gene lookup returns CDR1 MNHEY and CDR2 SMNVEV (reference sequence). Trimming took off 2 bases at V and 9 bases at J, with 17 bases between the two ends. This CDR3 spans 16 amino acids. Here the CDR3 reads CASSLGAGSFGSPLHF. CDR3 DNA: TGTGCCAGCAGTTTAGGGGCCGGATCGTTTGGTTCACCCCTCCACTTT.

The V gene is TRBV27, the J gene TRBJ1-1; D might be TRBD1 (5 bases). V was cut by 5 bases and J by 2 bases, with 18 bases left in between. The CDR3 has 16 amino acids. Germline V gene lookup returns CDR1 MNHEY and CDR2 SMNVEV (reference sequence). The CDR3 DNA reads as TGTGCCAGCAGTCCATGGGAGGGACCGATCAACACTGAAGCTTTCTTT. Amino acid sequence: CASSPWEGPINTEAFF.

This clone was seen more than once but under ten times. The chain links TRBV6-1 to TRBJ1-2, with TRBD1 identical over 11 bases. J was trimmed by 1 base and V by 4 bases; bases with no gene match: 8. The CDR3 consists of 17 residues. The germline V gene encodes CDR1 MNHNS and CDR2 SASEGT. CDR3 nucleotides: TGTGCCAGCAGTGGAGGACAGGGGGCCACCTATAACTATGGCTACACCTTC. As protein: CASSGGQGATYNYGYTF.

The genes are TRBV28 and TRBJ1-1; D gene uncertain. V shed 2 bases and J shed 8 bases, with 15 bases lying between them. The CDR3 runs to 14 residues. CDR1 MDHEN and CDR2 SYDVKM come from the germline V gene. For the CDR3, the DNA is TGTGCCAGCAGTTTAGTAGGCAGTGGGAGAGAAGCTTTCTTT. It yields the protein CASSLVGSGREAFF.

The J gene is TRBJ2-3, the V gene TRBV11-3; 9 bases match TRBD2. The ends lost 1 base at V and 2 bases at J; junction bases unmatched: 7. The length of the CDR3 is 17 residues. Germline V lookup: CDR1 SGHNT, CDR2 YENEEA. The CDR3 DNA reads as TGTGCCAGCAGCTTAGGCGAGACTAGCGGTTCCACAGATACGCAGTATTTT. This codes for CASSLGETSGSTDTQYF.

The chain joins TRBV29-1 to TRBJ1-2; 8 nucleotides agree with TRBD1. V trimming: 5 bases; J trimming: 5 bases; junction bases outside the gene matches: 7. This CDR3 is built from 13 residues. Germline V gene sequence: CDR1 SQVTM, CDR2 ANQGSEA. The CDR3 coding sequence is TGCAGCGTTTTCACAGGGGGTTTGTATGGCTACACCTTC. Its translation: CSVFTGGLYGYTF.

Regarding this clone: At the DNA level, this CDR3 is encoded by other sequences in the same sample as well. The V and J genes are TRBV2 and TRBJ2-3, with D possibly matching TRBD1 (6 bases). Germline V gives CDR1 SNHLY, CDR2 FYNNEI. The CDR3 has 15 amino acids. V lost 4 bases to trimming and J lost 0 bases, with 11 bases between them. DNA of the CDR3: TGTGCCAGCAGTGTACAGGGTTCTAGCACAGATACGCAGTATTTT. Translation: CASSVQGSSTDTQYF.

The V gene is TRBV6-5, the J gene TRBJ1-1; D not certain. This CDR3 contains 13 residues. With 6 bases removed from V and 6 bases from J, the gap between germline ends came to 14 bases. Germline V lookup: CDR1 MNHEY, CDR2 SVGAGI. The CDR3 DNA sequence: TGTGCCAGCAGGCCCGACGGTTGGGCTGAAGCTTTCTTT. This codes for CASRPDGWAEAFF.

The CDR3 region has the DNA TGTGCCAGCAGTCCCGGGACTAGCGGCAACAATGAGCAGTTCTTC. Protein: CASSPGTSGNNEQFF. The chain combines TRBV28 with TRBJ2-1; 11 bases map to TRBD2. Germline CDR1 is MDHEN and CDR2 is SYDVKM. The V segment lost 5 bases and the J segment 5 bases; nucleotides outside the gene matches: 5. The CDR3 is 15 residues long. Variable domain in full (rest from reference TRBV28 and TRBJ2-1): DVKVTQSSRYLVKRTGEKVFLECVQDMDHENMFWYRQDPGLGLRLIYFSYDVKMKEKGDIPEGYSVSREKKERFSLILESASTNQTSMYLCASSPGTSGNNEQFFGPGTRLTVL.

The V and J genes are TRBV7-9 and TRBJ2-7; D remains unclear. This CDR3 contains 14 residues. Germline CDR1 is SEHNR and CDR2 is FQNEAQ (reference sequence). Trimming took off 4 bases at V and 0 bases at J, with 10 bases between the two ends. CDR3 region: CASSSTTDSYEQYF. The CDR3 coding sequence is TGTGCCAGCAGCTCAACTACCGACTCCTACGAGCAGTACTTC.

The rearrangement links TRBV6-5 to TRBJ1-1; maybe TRBD1 (5 bases). This CDR3 comprises 14 residues. Between the trimmed V and J ends, which lost 8 bases and 2 bases, there was a span of 15 bases. Germline CDR1 and CDR2: MNHEY and SVGAGI. The CDR3 spells CASVGHTLNTEAFF. The CDR3 DNA reads as TGTGCCAGCGTCGGACACACCTTAAACACTGAAGCTTTCTTT.

The V gene is TRBV28, the J gene TRBJ1-1; the D gene is possibly TRBD1 (6 bases). The germline CDR1 and CDR2 sequences are MDHEN and SYDVKM. The ends were cut back, 5 bases at V and 1 base at J, with 14 bases in the middle. This CDR3 has 15 residues. CDR3 loop: CASSLGAGKNTEAFF. Here the CDR3 DNA reads TGTGCCAGCAGTCTGGGGGCCGGGAAGAACACTGAAGCTTTCTTT.

The chain is built from TRBV11-3 and TRBJ2-5; possibly TRBD1 or TRBD2 for D (6 bases each). With 8 bases removed from V and 3 bases from J, the gap between germline ends came to 16 bases. The CDR3 contains 14 residues. The germline CDR1 and CDR2 sequences are SGHNT and YENEEA. Here the CDR3 reads CASSKGGGKETQYF. The DNA for the CDR3 is TGTGCCAGCTCAAAGGGGGGCGGTAAAGAGACCCAGTACTTC.

This chain connects TRBV4-2 to TRBJ1-5, with TRBD1 matching over 7 bases. In germline, CDR1 is LGHNA, CDR2 YNFKEQ. The CDR3 loop spans 15 amino acids. Trimming cost V 1 base and J 3 bases; bases outside gene matches: 3. The CDR3 sequence is CASSQGQGLNQPQHF. The CDR3 DNA follows: TGTGCCAGCAGCCAAGGACAGGGACTCAATCAGCCCCAGCATTTT.

In its sample, this clone was seen once. This rearrangement joins TRBV28 to TRBJ2-1; no clear D gene. The CDR3 runs to 14 residues. CDR1 MDHEN and CDR2 SYDVKM come from the germline V gene. V was shortened by 5 bases and J by 3 bases, with 11 bases between the two germline ends. CDR3 nucleotides: TGTGCCAGCAGTCCAGCCCGCGACTACAATGAGCAGTTCTTC. This translates into CASSPARDYNEQFF.

This chain joins TRBV7-8 and TRBJ2-2; D is perhaps TRBD1 (5 bases). V lost 3 bases to trimming and J lost 4 bases, with 9 bases between them. Germline-derived CDR1 and CDR2 are SGHVS and FQNEAQ. The CDR3 is 14 amino acids. The chain's CDR3 is CASSLATVTGELFF. The CDR3 nucleotides read TGTGCCAGCAGCTTGGCGACAGTCACCGGGGAGCTGTTTTTT.

The chain carries TRBV9 and TRBJ2-5; the D gene is possibly TRBD2 (7 bases). The CDR3 is made up of 13 amino acids. Germline CDR1 SGDLS, CDR2 YYNGEE. V was trimmed by 4 bases and J by 5 bases, leaving 12 bases between them. CDR3 bases: TGTGCCAGCAGCAAACAGGGAGGGGAGACCCAGTACTTC. As protein: CASSKQGGETQYF.

The chain combines TRBV27 with TRBJ2-2; unclear D gene. The CDR3 sequence is 14 residues long. V lost 3 bases to trimming and J lost 7 bases, with 12 bases between them. CDR1 and CDR2 (germline): MNHEY, SMNVEV (reference sequence). In nucleotides, the CDR3 is TGTGCCAGCAGTTTGGGCTTTTCGGGCGGGGAGCTGTTTTTT. Amino acids: CASSLGFSGGELFF.